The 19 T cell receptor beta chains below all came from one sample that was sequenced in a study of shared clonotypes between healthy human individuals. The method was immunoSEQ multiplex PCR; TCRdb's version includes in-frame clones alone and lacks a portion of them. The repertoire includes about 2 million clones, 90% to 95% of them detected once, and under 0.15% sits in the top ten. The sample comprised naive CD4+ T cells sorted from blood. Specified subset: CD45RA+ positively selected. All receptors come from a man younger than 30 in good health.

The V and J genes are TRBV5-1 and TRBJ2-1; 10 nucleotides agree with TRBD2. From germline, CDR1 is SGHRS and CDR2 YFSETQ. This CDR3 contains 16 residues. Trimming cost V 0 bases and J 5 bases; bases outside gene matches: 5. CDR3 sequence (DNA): TGCGCCAGCAGCTTGGGTTCTAGCGGGGGCCACAATGAGCAGTTCTTC. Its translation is CASSLGSSGGHNEQFF. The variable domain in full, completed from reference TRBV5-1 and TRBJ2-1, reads KAGVTQTPRYLIKTRGQQVTLSCSPISGHRSVSWYQQTPGQGLQFLFEYFSETQRNKGNFPGRFSGRQFSNSRSEMNVSTLELGDSALYLCASSLGSSGGHNEQFFGPGTRLTVL.

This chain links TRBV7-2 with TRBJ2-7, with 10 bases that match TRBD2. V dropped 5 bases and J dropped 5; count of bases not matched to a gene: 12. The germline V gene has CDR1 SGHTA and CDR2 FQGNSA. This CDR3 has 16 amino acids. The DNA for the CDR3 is TGTGCCAGCAGCCCCGCCATCCTAGCGGGAGCGAACGAGCAGTACTTC. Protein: CASSPAILAGANEQYF.

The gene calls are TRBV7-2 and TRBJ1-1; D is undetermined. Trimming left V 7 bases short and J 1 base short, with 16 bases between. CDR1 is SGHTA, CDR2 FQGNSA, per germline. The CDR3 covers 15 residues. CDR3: CASTLSLIQNTEAFF. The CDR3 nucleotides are TGTGCCAGCACCCTGAGCTTAATTCAGAACACTGAAGCTTTCTTT.

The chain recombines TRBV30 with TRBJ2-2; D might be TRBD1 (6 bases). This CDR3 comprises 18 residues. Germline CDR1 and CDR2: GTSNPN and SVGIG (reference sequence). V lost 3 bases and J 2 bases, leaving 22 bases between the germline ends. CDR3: CAWRKYFKGESNTGELFF. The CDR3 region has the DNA TGTGCCTGGAGGAAATACTTTAAGGGGGAGAGTAACACCGGGGAGCTGTTTTTT.

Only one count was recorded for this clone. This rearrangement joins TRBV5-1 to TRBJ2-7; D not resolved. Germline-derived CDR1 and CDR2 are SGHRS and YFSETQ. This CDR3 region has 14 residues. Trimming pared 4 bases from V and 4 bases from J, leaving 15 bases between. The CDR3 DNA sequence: TGCGCCAGCAGCATCCGGAACGGATGGTACGAGCAGTACTTC. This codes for CASSIRNGWYEQYF.

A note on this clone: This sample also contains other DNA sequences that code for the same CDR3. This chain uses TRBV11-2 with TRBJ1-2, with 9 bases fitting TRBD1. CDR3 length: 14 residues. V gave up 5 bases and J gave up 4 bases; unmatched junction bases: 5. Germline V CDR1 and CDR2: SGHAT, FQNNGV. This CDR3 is CASSLGQGPYGYTF. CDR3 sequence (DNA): TGTGCCAGCAGCCTAGGACAGGGGCCCTATGGCTACACCTTC.

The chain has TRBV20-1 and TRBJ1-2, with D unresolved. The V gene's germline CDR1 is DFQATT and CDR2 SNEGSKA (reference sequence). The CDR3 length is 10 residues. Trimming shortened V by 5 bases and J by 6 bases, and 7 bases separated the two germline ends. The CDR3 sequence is CSALADGYTF. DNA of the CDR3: TGCAGTGCTCTGGCTGATGGCTACACCTTC.

In DNA, the CDR3 is TGCGCCAGCAGCTTGGCGGCAGGTTCCTCTGGAAACACCATATATTTT. Translated: CASSLAAGSSGNTIYF. This sequence joins TRBV5-1 and TRBJ1-3; D gene unclear. This CDR3 region has 16 residues. Germline V gene sequence: CDR1 SGHRS, CDR2 YFSETQ. The V gene lost 0 bases and the J gene lost 0 bases, with 10 bases spanning the gap.

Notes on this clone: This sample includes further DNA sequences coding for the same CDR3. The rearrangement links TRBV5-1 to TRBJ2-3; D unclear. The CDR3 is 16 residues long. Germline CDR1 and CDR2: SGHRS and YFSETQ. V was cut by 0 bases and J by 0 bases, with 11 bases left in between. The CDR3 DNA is TGCGCCAGCAGCTTGGGAGGCCGGCAAAGCACAGATACGCAGTATTTT. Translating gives CASSLGGRQSTDTQYF.

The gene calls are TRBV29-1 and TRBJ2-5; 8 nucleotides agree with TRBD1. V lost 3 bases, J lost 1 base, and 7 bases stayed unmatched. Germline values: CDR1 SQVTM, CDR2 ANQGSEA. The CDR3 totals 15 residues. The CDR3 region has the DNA TGCAGCGTTGAGGCAGGGGGCCTTCTCCAAGAGACCCAGTACTTC. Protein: CSVEAGGLLQETQYF.

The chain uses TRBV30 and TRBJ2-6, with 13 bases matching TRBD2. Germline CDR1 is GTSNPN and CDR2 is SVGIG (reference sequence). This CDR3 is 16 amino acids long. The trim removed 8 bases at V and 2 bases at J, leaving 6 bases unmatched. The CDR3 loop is CALGLAGAPGANVLTF. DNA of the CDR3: TGTGCCCTCGGACTAGCGGGAGCTCCTGGGGCCAACGTCCTGACTTTC.

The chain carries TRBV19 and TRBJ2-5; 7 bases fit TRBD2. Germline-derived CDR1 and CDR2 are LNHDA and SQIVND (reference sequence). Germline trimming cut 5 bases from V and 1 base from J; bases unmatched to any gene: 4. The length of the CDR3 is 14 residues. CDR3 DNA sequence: TGTGCCAGTAGTTCCGGGACTATCCAAGAGACCCAGTACTTC. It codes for CASSSGTIQETQYF.

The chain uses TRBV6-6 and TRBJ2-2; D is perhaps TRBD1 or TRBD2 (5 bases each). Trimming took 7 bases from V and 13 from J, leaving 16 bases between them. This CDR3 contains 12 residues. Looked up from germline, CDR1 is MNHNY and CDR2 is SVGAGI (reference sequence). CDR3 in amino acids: CASTTGLVGLFF. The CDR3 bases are TGTGCCAGCACGACGGGGCTAGTGGGGCTGTTTTTT.

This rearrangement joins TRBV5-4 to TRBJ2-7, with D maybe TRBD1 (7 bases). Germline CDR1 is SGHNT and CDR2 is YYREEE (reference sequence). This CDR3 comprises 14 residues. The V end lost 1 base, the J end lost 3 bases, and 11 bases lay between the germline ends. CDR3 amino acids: CASSLSGGNYEQYF. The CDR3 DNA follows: TGTGCCAGCAGCTTGTCAGGGGGGAACTACGAGCAGTACTTC. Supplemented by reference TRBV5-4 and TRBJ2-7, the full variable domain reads ETGVTQSPTHLIKTRGQQVTLRCSSQSGHNTVSWYQQALGQGPQFIFQYYREEENGRGNFPPRFSGLQFPNYSSELNVNALELDDSALYLCASSLSGGNYEQYFGPGTRLTVT.

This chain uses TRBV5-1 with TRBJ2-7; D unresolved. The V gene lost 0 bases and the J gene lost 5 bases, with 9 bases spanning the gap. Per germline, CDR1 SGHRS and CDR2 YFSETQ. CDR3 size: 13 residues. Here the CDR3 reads CASSLEGYNEQYF. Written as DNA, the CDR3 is TGCGCCAGCAGCTTGGAGGGATACAACGAGCAGTACTTC.

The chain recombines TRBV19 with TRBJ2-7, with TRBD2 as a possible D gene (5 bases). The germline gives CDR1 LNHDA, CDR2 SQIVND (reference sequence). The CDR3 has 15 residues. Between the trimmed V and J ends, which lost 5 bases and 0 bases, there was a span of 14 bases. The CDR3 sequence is CASSRIAGDSYEQYF. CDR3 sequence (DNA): TGTGCCAGTAGTCGTATTGCGGGCGACTCCTACGAGCAGTACTTC.

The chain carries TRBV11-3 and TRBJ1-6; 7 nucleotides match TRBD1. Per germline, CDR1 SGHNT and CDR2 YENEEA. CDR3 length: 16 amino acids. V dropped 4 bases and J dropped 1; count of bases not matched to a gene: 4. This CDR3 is CASSSRGESYNSPLHF. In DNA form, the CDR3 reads TGTGCCAGCAGCTCCAGGGGGGAGTCCTATAATTCACCCCTCCACTTT.

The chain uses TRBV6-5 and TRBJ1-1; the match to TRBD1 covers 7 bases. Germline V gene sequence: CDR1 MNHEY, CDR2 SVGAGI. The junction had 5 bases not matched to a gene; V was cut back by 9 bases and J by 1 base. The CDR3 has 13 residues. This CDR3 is CASYRGRNTEAFF. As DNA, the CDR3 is TGTGCCAGTTACAGGGGCCGGAACACTGAAGCTTTCTTT.

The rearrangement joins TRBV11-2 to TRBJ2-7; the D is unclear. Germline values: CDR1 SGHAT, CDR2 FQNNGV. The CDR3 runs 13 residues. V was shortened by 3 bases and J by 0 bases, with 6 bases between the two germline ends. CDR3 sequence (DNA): TGTGCCAGCAGCTTCCGCGGCTCCTACGAGCAGTACTTC. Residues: CASSFRGSYEQYF. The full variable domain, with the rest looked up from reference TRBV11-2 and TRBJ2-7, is EAGVAQSPRYKIIEKRQSVAFWCNPISGHATLYWYQQILGQGPKLLIQFQNNGVVDDSQLPKDRFSAERLKGVDSTLKIQPAKLEDSAVYLCASSFRGSYEQYFGPGTRLTVT.